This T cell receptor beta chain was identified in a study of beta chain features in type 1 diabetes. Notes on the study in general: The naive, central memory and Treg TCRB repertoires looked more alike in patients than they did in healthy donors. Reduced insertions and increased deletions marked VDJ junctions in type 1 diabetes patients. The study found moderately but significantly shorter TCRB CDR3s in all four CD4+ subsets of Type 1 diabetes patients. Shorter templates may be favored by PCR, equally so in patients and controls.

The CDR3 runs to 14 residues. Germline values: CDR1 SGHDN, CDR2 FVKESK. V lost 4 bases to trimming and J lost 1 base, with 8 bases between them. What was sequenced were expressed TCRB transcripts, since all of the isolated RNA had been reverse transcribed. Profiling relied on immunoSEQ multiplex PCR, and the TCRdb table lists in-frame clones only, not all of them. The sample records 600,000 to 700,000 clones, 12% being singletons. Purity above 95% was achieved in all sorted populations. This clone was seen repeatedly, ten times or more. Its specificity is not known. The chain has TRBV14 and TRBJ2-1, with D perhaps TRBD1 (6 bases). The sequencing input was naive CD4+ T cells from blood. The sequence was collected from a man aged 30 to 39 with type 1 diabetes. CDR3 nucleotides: TGTGCCAGCAGCCTAGGGGGTTCCTACAATGAGCAGTTCTTC. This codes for CASSLGGSYNEQFF.